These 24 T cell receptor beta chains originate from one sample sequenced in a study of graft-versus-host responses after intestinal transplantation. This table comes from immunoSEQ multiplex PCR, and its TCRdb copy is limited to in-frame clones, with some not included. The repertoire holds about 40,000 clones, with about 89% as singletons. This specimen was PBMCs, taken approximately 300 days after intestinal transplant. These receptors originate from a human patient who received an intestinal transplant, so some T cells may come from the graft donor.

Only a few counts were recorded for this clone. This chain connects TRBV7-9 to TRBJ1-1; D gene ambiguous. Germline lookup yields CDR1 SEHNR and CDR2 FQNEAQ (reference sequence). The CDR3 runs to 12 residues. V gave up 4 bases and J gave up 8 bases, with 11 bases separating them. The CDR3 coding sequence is TGTGCCAGCAGCTCCCTGAGGAGGGAAGCTTTCTTT. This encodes CASSSLRREAFF.

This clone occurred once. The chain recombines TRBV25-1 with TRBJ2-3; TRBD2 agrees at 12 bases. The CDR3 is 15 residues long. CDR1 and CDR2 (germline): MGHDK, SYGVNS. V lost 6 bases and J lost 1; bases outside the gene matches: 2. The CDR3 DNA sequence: TGTGCCAGCAGACCTAGCGGGAGGGGCACAGATACGCAGTATTTT. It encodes CASRPSGRGTDTQYF.

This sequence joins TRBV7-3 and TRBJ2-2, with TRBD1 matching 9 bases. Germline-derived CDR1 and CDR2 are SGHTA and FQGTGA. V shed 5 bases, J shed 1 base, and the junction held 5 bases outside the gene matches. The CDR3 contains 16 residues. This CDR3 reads CASSSPTGGNTGELFF. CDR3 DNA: TGTGCCAGCAGCAGCCCGACAGGGGGGAACACCGGGGAGCTGTTTTTT.

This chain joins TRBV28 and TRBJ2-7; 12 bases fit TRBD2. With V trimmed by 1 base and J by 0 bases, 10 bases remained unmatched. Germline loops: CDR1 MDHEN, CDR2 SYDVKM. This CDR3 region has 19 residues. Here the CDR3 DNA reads TGTGCCAGCAGTTTATATCCGAGACTAGCGGGAGAAGTCTCCTACGAGCAGTACTTC. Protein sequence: CASSLYPRLAGEVSYEQYF.

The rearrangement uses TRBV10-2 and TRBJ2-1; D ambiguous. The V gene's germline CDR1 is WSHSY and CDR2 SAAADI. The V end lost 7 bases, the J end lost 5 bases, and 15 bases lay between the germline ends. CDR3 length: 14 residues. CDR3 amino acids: CASKGRSMDNEQFF. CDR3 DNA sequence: TGCGCCAGCAAGGGCCGTTCCATGGACAATGAGCAGTTCTTC.

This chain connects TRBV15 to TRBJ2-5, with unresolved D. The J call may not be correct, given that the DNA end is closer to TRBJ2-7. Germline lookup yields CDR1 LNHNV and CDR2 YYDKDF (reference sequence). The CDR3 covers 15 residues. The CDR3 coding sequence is TGTGCCACCAGCAGAGATCGAGTCCGGGCCTACGAGCAGTACTTC. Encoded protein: CATSRDRVRAYEQYF.

The CDR3 DNA reads as TGTGCCGCCATGTGGGCAGGCTCCTACGAGCAGTACTTC. This sequence encodes CAAMWAGSYEQYF. The rearrangement links TRBV28 to TRBJ2-7; D unclear. This CDR3 has 13 amino acids. The V gene's germline CDR1 is MDHEN and CDR2 SYDVKM. The V gene lost 11 bases and the J gene lost 0 bases, with 14 bases spanning the gap.

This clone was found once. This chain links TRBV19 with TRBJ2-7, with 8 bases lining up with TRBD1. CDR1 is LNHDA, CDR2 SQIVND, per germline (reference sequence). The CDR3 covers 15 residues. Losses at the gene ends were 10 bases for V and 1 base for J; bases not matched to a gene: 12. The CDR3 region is CATAPRDRPSYEQYF. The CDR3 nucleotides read TGTGCCACCGCCCCCCGGGACAGGCCATCCTACGAGCAGTACTTC.

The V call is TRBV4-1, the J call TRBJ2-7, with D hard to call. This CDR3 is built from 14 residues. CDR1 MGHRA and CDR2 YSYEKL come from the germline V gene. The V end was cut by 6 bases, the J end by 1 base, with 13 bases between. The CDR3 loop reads CASSQSKASYEQYF. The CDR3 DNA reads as TGCGCCAGCAGTCAGTCTAAGGCGTCCTACGAGCAGTACTTC.

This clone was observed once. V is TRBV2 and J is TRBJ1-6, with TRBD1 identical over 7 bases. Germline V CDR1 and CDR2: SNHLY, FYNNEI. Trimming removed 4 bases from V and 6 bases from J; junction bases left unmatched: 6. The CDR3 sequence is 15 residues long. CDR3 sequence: CASSVSGQPNSPLHF. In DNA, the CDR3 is TGTGCCAGCAGTGTATCGGGACAGCCTAATTCACCCCTCCACTTT.

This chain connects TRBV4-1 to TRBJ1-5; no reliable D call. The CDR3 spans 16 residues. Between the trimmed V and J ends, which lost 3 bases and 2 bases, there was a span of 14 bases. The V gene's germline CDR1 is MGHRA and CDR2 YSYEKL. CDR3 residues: CASSHYKQDGNQPQHF. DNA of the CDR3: TGCGCCAGCAGCCATTATAAGCAGGATGGCAATCAGCCCCAGCATTTT.

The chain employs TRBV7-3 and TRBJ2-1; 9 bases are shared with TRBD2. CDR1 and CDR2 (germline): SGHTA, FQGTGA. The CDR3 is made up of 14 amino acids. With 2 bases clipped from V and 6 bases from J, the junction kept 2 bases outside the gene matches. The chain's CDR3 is CASSLAGGFNEQFF. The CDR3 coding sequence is TGTGCCAGCAGCTTAGCGGGAGGGTTCAATGAGCAGTTCTTC. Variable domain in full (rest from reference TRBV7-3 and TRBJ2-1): GAGVSQTPSNKVTEKGKYVELRCDPISGHTALYWYRQSLGQGPEFLIYFQGTGAADDSGLPNDRFFAVRPEGSVSTLKIQRTERGDSAVYLCASSLAGGFNEQFFGPGTRLTVL.

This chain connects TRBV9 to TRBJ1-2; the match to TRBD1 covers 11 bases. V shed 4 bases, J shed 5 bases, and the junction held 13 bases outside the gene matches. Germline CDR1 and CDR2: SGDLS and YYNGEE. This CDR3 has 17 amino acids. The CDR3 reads CASSPWTGGSTGYGYTF. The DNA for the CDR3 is TGTGCCAGCAGCCCCTGGACAGGGGGCTCAACTGGTTATGGCTACACCTTC.

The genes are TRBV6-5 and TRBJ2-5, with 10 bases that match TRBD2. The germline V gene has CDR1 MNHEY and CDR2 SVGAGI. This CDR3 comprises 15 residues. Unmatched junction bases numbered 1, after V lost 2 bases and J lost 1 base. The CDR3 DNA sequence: TGTGCCAGCAGTTACGGGACTAGCGCCCAAGAGACCCAGTACTTC. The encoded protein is CASSYGTSAQETQYF.

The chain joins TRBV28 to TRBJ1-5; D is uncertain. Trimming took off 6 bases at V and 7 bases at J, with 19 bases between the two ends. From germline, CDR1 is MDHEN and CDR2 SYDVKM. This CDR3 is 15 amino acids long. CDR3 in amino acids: CASSSPLGSGQPQHF. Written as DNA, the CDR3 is TGTGCCAGCAGCTCCCCGTTAGGCTCGGGGCAGCCCCAGCATTTT.

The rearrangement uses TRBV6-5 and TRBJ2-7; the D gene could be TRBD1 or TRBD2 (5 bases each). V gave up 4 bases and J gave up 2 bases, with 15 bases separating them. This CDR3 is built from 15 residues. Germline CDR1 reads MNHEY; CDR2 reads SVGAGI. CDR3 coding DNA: TGTGCCAGCAGTTGGTGGGGGATCATGACCTACGAGCAGTACTTC. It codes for CASSWWGIMTYEQYF.

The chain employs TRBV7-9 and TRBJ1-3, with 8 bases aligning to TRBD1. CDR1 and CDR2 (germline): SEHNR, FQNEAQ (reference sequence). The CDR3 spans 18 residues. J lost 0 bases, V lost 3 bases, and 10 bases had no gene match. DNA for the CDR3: TGTGCCAGCAGCTTGAGCCACGGGACAGGCGACTCTGGAAACACCATATATTTT. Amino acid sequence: CASSLSHGTGDSGNTIYF.

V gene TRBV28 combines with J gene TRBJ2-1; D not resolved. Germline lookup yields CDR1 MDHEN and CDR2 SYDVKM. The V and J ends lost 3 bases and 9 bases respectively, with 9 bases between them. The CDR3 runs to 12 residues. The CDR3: CASSFSVSEQFF. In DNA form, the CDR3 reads TGTGCCAGCAGTTTTTCTGTTAGTGAGCAGTTCTTC.

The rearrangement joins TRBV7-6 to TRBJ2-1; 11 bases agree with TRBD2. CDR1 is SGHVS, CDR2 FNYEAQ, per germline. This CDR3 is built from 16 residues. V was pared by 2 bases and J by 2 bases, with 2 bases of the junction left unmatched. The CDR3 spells CASSLSSGGPYNEQFF. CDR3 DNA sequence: TGTGCCAGCAGCTTATCTAGCGGGGGGCCCTACAATGAGCAGTTCTTC.

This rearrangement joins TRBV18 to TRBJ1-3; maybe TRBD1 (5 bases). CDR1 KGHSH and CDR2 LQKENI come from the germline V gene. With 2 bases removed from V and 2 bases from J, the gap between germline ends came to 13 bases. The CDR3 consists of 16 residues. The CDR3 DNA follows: TGTGCCAGCTCACCAGAGGATTACAGGCCTGGAAACACCATATATTTT. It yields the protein CASSPEDYRPGNTIYF.

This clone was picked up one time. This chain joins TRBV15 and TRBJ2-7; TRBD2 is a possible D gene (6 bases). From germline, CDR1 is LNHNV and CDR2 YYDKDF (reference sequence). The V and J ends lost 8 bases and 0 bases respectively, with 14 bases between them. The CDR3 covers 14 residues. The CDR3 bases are TGTGCCACCCGGGACTCAGCGGCCTCCTACGAGCAGTACTTC. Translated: CATRDSAASYEQYF.

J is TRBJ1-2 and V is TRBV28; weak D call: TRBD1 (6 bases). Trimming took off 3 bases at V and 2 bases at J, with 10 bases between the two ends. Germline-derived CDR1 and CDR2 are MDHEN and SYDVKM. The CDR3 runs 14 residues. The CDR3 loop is CASSFLGGNYGYTF. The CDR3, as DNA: TGTGCCAGCAGTTTCCTAGGGGGGAACTATGGCTACACCTTC.

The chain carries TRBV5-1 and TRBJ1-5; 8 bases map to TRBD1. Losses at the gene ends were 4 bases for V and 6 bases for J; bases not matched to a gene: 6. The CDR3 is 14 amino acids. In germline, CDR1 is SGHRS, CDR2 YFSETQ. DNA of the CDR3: TGCGCCAGCAGCAGGACAGGGTTCGGTCAGCCCCAGCATTTT. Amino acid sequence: CASSRTGFGQPQHF.

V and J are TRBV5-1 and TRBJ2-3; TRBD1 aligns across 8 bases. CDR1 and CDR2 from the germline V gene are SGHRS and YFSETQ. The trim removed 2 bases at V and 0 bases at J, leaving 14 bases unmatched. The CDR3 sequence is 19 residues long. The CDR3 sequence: CASSFHSGTGSLSTDTQYF. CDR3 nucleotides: TGCGCCAGCAGCTTCCATTCCGGGACAGGCTCCCTAAGCACAGATACGCAGTATTTT.